This T cell receptor (beta chain) was found in a study of blood T cell repertoires in COVID-19. Across the whole study: Samples representing acute and convalescent COVID-19 were sourced from the United States, Italy and Spain. T cells, B-cell-depleted T cells, or PBMCs supplied cDNA or gDNA.

Trimming removed 2 bases at V and 6 bases at J, with 7 bases between. The CDR3 consists of 12 residues. Per the original data handling: Reference gene primer amplification gave estimated nucleated cell counts. Profiling relied on immunoSEQ multiplex PCR, and the TCRdb table lists in-frame clones only, not all of them. From that table come the V and J calls and clone size; the DNA was used to work out D and trimming. Of 200,000 or so clones in the sample, roughly 80% were seen once. Source material: peripheral blood. The gene calls are TRBV12-3 or TRBV12-4 and TRBJ1-2; D not resolved. The clonotype originates from a man between 60 and 70 years old with active or convalescent COVID-19. CDR3 loop: CASSLTQDGYTF. CDR3 nucleotides: TGTGCCAGCAGTTTAACCCAGGATGGCTACACCTTC.